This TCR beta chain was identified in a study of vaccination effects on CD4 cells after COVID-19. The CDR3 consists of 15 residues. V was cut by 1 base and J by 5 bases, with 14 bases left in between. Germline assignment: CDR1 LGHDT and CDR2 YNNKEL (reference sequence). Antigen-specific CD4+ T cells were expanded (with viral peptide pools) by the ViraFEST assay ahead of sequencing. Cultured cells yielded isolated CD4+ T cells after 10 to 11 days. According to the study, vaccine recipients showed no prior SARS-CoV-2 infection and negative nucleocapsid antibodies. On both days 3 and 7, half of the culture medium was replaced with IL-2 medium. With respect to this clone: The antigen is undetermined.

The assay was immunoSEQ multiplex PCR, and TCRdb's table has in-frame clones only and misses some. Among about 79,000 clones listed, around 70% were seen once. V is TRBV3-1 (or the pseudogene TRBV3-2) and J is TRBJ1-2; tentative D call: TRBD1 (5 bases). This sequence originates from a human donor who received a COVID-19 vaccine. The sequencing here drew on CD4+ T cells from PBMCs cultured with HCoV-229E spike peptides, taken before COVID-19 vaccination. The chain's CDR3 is CASSQAPGTEYGYTF. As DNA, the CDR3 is TGTGCCAGCAGCCAAGCCCCCGGGACGGAATATGGCTACACCTTC.